The rows below give T cell receptor beta chains drawn from one sample of a study of cytomegalovirus exposure and HLA in healthy donors. Clones were sequenced by immunoSEQ multiplex PCR, and TCRdb holds only the in-frame ones, with some missing. The sample includes fewer than 200,000 clones, approximately 85% of them seen just once. Sequencing was done on a sample of PBMCs. All receptors come from a man in his forties or fifties in good health and CMV-seropositive. Both conserved end residues are trimmed from each CDR3. A D gene is named only where the DNA matches it firmly. Only some rows state a clone size, as once, few, many or a class for expanded clones.

NA,TRBV4-3,TRBD1,ASSQLPGQIFSSGANVLT
once,TRBV4-3,NA,ASSQEGGKAF
NA,TRBV30,NA,ACTEEYNEQF
NA,TRBV9,TRBD2,ASSVGAGGVHEQY
NA,TRBV7-2,TRBD2,ASSFTSGGTNEQF
NA,TRBV14,TRBD2,ASSQGSGGYEQY
few,TRBV4-1,NA,ASSPGSGAGELF
NA,TRBV7-8,NA,ASSLWGGTNEKLF
NA,TRBV4-2,NA,ASSPGAETNTEAF
NA,TRBV4-2,NA,ASSQDRSTDTQY
NA,TRBV19,NA,ASSTRVATNEKLF
NA,TRBV7-9,TRBD1,ASSLARQGVEQY
NA,TRBV9,NA,ASSVGGSSSYNEQF
NA,TRBV15,TRBD1,ATSRETGRTGELF
NA,TRBV19,NA,ASRPDRNTDTQY
NA,TRBV4-3,TRBD2,ASSQARTSVYEQY
NA,TRBV19,NA,ASSAGRTQH
NA,TRBV19,TRBD2,ASSIDRAGGPDTGELF
once,TRBV5-1,NA,ASSLGRKETQY
NA,TRBV30,TRBD2,ARSPGLELSGEQY
NA,TRBV6-5,NA,ASSKDSWETQY
few,TRBV27,TRBD1,ASSRSPRDRDVYEQY